Presented here are 14 T cell receptor beta chains from one specimen sequenced in a study of molecular identifiers for immune sequencing clone quantification listed by TCRdb under 2018. Library generation was performed with PCR. Reads for this sample came from a NextSeq 500. Using fastp trimming at Q25 and MiXCR clonotype assembly, TCRdb reanalyzed the public sequencing data and kept in-frame beta chains. Each record represents a unique CDR3 protein, reported with the most common genes and DNA among its rows. Present in this sample are about 500,000 distinct CDR3 sequences, about 25% of which were seen just once. The ten largest clones take up under 0.8% of the sample. The sample was naive CD8+ T cells from blood, with Jurkat cell RNA spiked in. Per the publication, the cell subset or site label means: FACS-sorted CD8+CD4-CCR7+CD45RA+ naive T cells. The receptors originated from a human donor in good health. Some libraries in this study had Jurkat cell RNA spiked in.

V gene TRBV19 combines with J gene TRBJ2-1; TRBD2 matches at 11 bases. The CDR3 is 16 residues long. V gave up 2 bases and J gave up 5 bases; unmatched junction bases: 5. Germline CDR1 and CDR2: LNHDA and SQIVND (reference sequence). The CDR3 protein is CASSIRLAGTNNEQFF. In nucleotides, the CDR3 is TGTGCCAGTAGTATAAGACTAGCGGGAACCAACAATGAGCAGTTCTTC.

The chain employs TRBV10-2 and TRBJ1-5, with a possible D match to TRBD1 (6 bases). There are 15 residues in the CDR3. Deletions cut 3 bases from V and 6 bases from J, with 15 bases between. From germline, CDR1 is WSHSY and CDR2 SAAADI. DNA of the CDR3: TGCGCCAGCAGTGAAGACAGGACTTTTGGTCAGCCCCAGCATTTT. This encodes CASSEDRTFGQPQHF.

This clonotype was seen many times. The chain recombines TRBV6-5 with TRBJ1-2; 7 bases match TRBD1. This CDR3 contains 13 residues. Germline CDR1 reads MNHEY; CDR2 reads SVGAGI. With V trimmed by 6 bases and J by 8 bases, 9 bases remained unmatched. The CDR3 region has the DNA TGTGCCAGCAGCCCAGGGGGGGCGGACGGCTACACCTTC. Residues: CASSPGGADGYTF.

Ten or more counts support this clonotype. The rearrangement joins TRBV6-2 or TRBV6-3 to TRBJ1-1, with D possibly matching TRBD1 (6 bases). Germline lookup yields CDR1 MNHEY and CDR2 SVGEGT. V gave up 6 bases and J gave up 2 bases, with 13 bases separating them. The CDR3 is 14 residues long. CDR3 sequence reads: CASSLTGLNTEAFF. CDR3 bases: TGTGCCAGCAGCCTGACAGGATTAAACACTGAAGCTTTCTTT.

A remark on this clonotype: The conserved final phenylalanine or tryptophan is absent from the CDR3, which likely points to a read error. The chain recombines TRBV23-1 with TRBJ2-2; TRBD2 aligns across 9 bases. TRBV23-1 falls under the ORF class, with uncertain function. This CDR3 is built from 15 residues. V shed 4 bases, J shed 3 bases, and the junction held 3 bases outside the gene matches. The CDR3 loop is CASSLSGRHTGELFV. Here the CDR3 DNA reads TGCGCCAGCAGTCTAAGCGGGAGGCACACCGGGGAGCTGTTTGTT.

This clonotype occurred a few times. The chain employs TRBV9 and TRBJ2-3, with 8 bases lining up with TRBD2. V lost 4 bases, J lost 5 bases, and 9 bases stayed unmatched. The CDR3 length is 15 residues. Germline CDR1 and CDR2: SGDLS and YYNGEE. CDR3 DNA sequence: TGTGCCAGCAGCCCCCGGGGGGGCGATGGAGATACGCAGTATTTT. As protein: CASSPRGGDGDTQYF.

The table lists this clonotype with a few counts. This rearrangement joins TRBV13 to TRBJ2-7, with a possible D match to TRBD1 (6 bases). Trimming stripped 5 bases from V and 3 bases from J, with 14 bases between. Per the germline V gene, CDR1 is PRHDT and CDR2 is FYEKMQ (reference sequence). There are 14 residues in the CDR3. The CDR3 sequence is CASSKPGHIYEQYF. CDR3 in DNA: TGTGCCAGCAGCAAACCGGGACACATCTACGAGCAGTACTTC.

The V and J genes are TRBV7-9 and TRBJ2-7; D may be TRBD1 (6 bases). This CDR3 contains 16 residues. Germline V gene sequence: CDR1 SEHNR, CDR2 FQNEAQ (reference sequence). Trimming cost V 2 bases and J 5 bases, with 19 bases left between them. CDR3 coding DNA: TGTGCCAGCAGCTTAAGCTGGAACAGGGACATCCACGAGCAGTACTTC. It encodes CASSLSWNRDIHEQYF.

This clonotype was counted between two and nine times. The rearrangement links TRBV19 to TRBJ1-2; D unresolved. CDR3 length equals 13 residues. V lost 9 bases and J lost 0, with 11 bases in between. The germline gives CDR1 LNHDA, CDR2 SQIVND (reference sequence). CDR3 residues: CASQYSSNYGYTF. The CDR3, as DNA: TGTGCCAGCCAGTACTCATCTAACTATGGCTACACCTTC.

The chain carries TRBV27 and TRBJ2-7; 12 bases fit TRBD1. The length of the CDR3 is 15 residues. Germline CDR1 and CDR2: MNHEY and SMNVEV (reference sequence). The V segment lost 2 bases and the J segment 4 bases; nucleotides outside the gene matches: 3. This CDR3 reads CASSLRDRGLYEQYF. CDR3 nucleotide sequence: TGTGCCAGCAGTTTAAGGGACAGGGGGCTGTACGAGCAGTACTTC.

This clonotype has at least ten counts. The chain combines TRBV29-1 with TRBJ2-5; no definite D call. V was pared by 3 bases and J by 2 bases, with 7 bases between. CDR3 length: 12 amino acids. Germline CDR1 SQVTM, CDR2 ANQGSEA. CDR3 DNA sequence: TGCAGCGTTGATCCCAGTCAAGAGACCCAGTACTTC. As protein: CSVDPSQETQYF.

The chain carries TRBV20-1 and TRBJ1-1; D gene unclear. This CDR3 region has 14 residues. Trimming removed 5 bases from V and 0 bases from J, with 13 bases in between. The germline V gene has CDR1 DFQATT and CDR2 SNEGSKA (reference sequence). In DNA form, the CDR3 reads TGCAGTGCTGTTTCTTTGGGAGTGAACACTGAAGCTTTCTTT. Translating it yields CSAVSLGVNTEAFF.

This clonotype showed up just a few times. This chain links TRBV7-6 with TRBJ1-4, with 9 bases identical to TRBD1. J gave up 6 bases and V 3 bases, and 11 bases lay outside the gene matches. This CDR3 is 17 amino acids long. The germline gives CDR1 SGHVS, CDR2 FNYEAQ. CDR3 sequence reads: CASSFSPFTGGDEKLFF. DNA of the CDR3: TGTGCCAGCAGCTTTTCCCCCTTTACAGGGGGCGATGAAAAACTGTTTTTT.

This clonotype appeared many times. The chain recombines TRBV28 with TRBJ2-7; D gene ambiguous. This CDR3 comprises 13 residues. With 3 bases removed from V and 3 bases from J, the gap between germline ends came to 9 bases. The germline CDR1 and CDR2 sequences are MDHEN and SYDVKM. The DNA of the CDR3 is TGTGCCAGCAGTTTCGGCCCCGGCTACGAGCAGTACTTC. It specifies CASSFGPGYEQYF.